These 20 T cell receptor beta chains share one sample of origin, sequenced in a study of beta chain features in type 1 diabetes. Investigators reverse transcribed all isolated RNA, so they sequenced expressed TCRB transcripts. Sequencing used immunoSEQ multiplex PCR; TCRdb keeps in-frame clones, though not all of them. In the table there are hundreds of thousands of clones, roughly 16% of which are singletons. Material for sequencing was naive CD4+ T cells from blood. The source is a woman between 18 and 29 years old in good health.

In this sample, this clone turned up a few times. V usage is TRBV5-5 and J usage is TRBJ2-4; possibly TRBD2 for D (5 bases). This CDR3 comprises 17 residues. With 0 bases removed from V and 3 bases from J, the gap between germline ends came to 16 bases. The V gene's germline CDR1 is SGHKS and CDR2 YYEKEE (reference sequence). The CDR3 DNA sequence: TGTGCCAGCAGCTTGGCCGGGTATAGCGCAAACAAAAACATTCAGTACTTC. It specifies CASSLAGYSANKNIQYF.

This clone showed up just a few times. The gene calls are TRBV10-3 and TRBJ2-2, with D perhaps matching TRBD1 (7 bases). This CDR3 has 14 amino acids. Per the germline V gene, CDR1 is ENHRY and CDR2 is SYGVKD. The V end was cut by 10 bases, the J end by 4 bases, with 16 bases between. The CDR3 is CATAEQGGTGELFF. Here the CDR3 DNA reads TGTGCCACCGCTGAGCAGGGGGGCACCGGGGAGCTGTTTTTT.

The chain links TRBV7-2 to TRBJ2-1; D remains unclear. The germline V and J ends were trimmed by 3 bases and 8 bases, with 14 bases remaining between them. CDR1 is SGHTA, CDR2 FQGNSA, per germline. The CDR3 is 14 amino acids. The CDR3, as DNA: TGTGCCAGCAGCTTTTTCCTCGTACTACATGAGCAGTTCTTC. Protein sequence: CASSFFLVLHEQFF.

This chain uses TRBV10-3 with TRBJ2-7; either TRBD1 or TRBD2 may fit D (5 bases each). CDR3 length: 14 residues. CDR1 is ENHRY, CDR2 SYGVKD, per germline. Trimming removed 3 bases from V and 2 bases from J, with 11 bases in between. In DNA, the CDR3 is TGTGCCATCAGTGATTCCCGGGACCCCTACGAGCAGTACTTC. This codes for CAISDSRDPYEQYF.

This sequence joins TRBV19 and TRBJ1-1; D unclear. Germline CDR1 and CDR2: LNHDA and SQIVND (reference sequence). The CDR3 contains 14 residues. Trimming shortened V by 7 bases and J by 1 base, and 13 bases separated the two germline ends. The DNA for the CDR3 is TGTGCCAGTACGCTCCGACGGCAGAACACTGAAGCTTTCTTT. It specifies CASTLRRQNTEAFF.

The V gene is TRBV4-3, the J gene TRBJ2-7, with 15 bases fitting TRBD2. CDR1 LGHNA and CDR2 YSLEER come from the germline V gene. With V trimmed by 0 bases and J by 12 bases, 6 bases remained unmatched. The CDR3 is 15 residues long. Here the CDR3 reads CASSQEGGLAGGLYF. Written as DNA, the CDR3 is TGCGCCAGCAGCCAAGAGGGGGGACTAGCGGGAGGTTTGTACTTC.

This clone was observed a few times. Distinct nucleotide sequences in the sample also encode this CDR3. This chain connects TRBV20-1 to TRBJ2-3; D call uncertain. The CDR3 is 10 amino acids. Deletions cut 3 bases from V and 6 bases from J, with 4 bases between. Germline CDR1 DFQATT, CDR2 SNEGSKA (reference sequence). The CDR3 loop reads CSASRDTQYF. The CDR3 nucleotides read TGCAGTGCTAGCCGCGATACGCAGTATTTT.

This clone was seen only a few times. The chain is built from TRBV2 and TRBJ2-5; no reliable D call. Trimming removed 6 bases from V and 3 bases from J, with 11 bases in between. Per the germline V gene, CDR1 is SNHLY and CDR2 is FYNNEI. This CDR3 is 13 amino acids long. The CDR3 DNA reads TGTGCCAGCAGGGGGATTGCCAAAGAGACCCAGTACTTC. This codes for CASRGIAKETQYF.

In its sample, this clone was seen a few times. The rearrangement links TRBV19 to TRBJ2-6; a possible D gene is TRBD1 (7 bases). Trimming cost V 1 base and J 9 bases, with 19 bases left between them. Germline CDR1 and CDR2: LNHDA and SQIVND (reference sequence). The CDR3 runs to 17 residues. CDR3 sequence: CASSIVGGGPEINVLTF. CDR3 DNA: TGTGCCAGTAGTATAGTTGGAGGGGGCCCTGAGATCAACGTCCTGACTTTC.

This clone was found a few times. The chain is built from TRBV18 and TRBJ2-5; 7 bases are shared with TRBD2. Per the germline V gene, CDR1 is KGHSH and CDR2 is LQKENI. The CDR3 covers 17 residues. V lost 1 base and J lost 5; bases outside the gene matches: 13. The CDR3: CASSPRMTSPPGETQYF. DNA of the CDR3: TGTGCCAGCTCACCACGGATGACTAGCCCCCCCGGGGAGACCCAGTACTTC. Based on the CDR3 plus reference TRBV18 and TRBJ2-5, the full variable domain is NAGVMQNPRHLVRRRGQEARLRCSPMKGHSHVYWYRQLPEEGLKFMVYLQKENIIDESGMPKERFSAEFPKEGPSILRIQQVVRGDSAAYFCASSPRMTSPPGETQYFGPGTRLLVL.

This clone was seen at least ten times. This chain connects TRBV7-2 to TRBJ2-6; D gene uncertain. This CDR3 region has 15 residues. The V end was cut by 4 bases, the J end by 0 bases, with 7 bases between. Germline V gene data show CDR1 as SGHTA and CDR2 as FQGNSA. Written as DNA, the CDR3 is TGTGCCAGCAGCTATTCAACCTCTGGGGCCAACGTCCTGACTTTC. Translated: CASSYSTSGANVLTF.

V usage is TRBV5-4 and J usage is TRBJ2-2; 9 bases align to TRBD1. V was pared by 0 bases and J by 6 bases, with 6 bases of the junction left unmatched. The CDR3 is made up of 16 amino acids. Per the germline V gene, CDR1 is SGHNT and CDR2 is YYREEE (reference sequence). The CDR3, as DNA: TGTGCCAGCAGCTTGGCCGGGACAGGGATCCCCGGGGAGCTGTTTTTT. Its translation is CASSLAGTGIPGELFF.

This clone turned up a few times. The sample contains more than one DNA sequence encoding this CDR3. V is TRBV7-6 and J is TRBJ2-5; D ambiguous. From germline, CDR1 is SGHVS and CDR2 FNYEAQ. The CDR3 consists of 13 residues. Trimming shortened V by 5 bases and J by 2 bases, and 9 bases separated the two germline ends. The DNA for the CDR3 is TGTGCCAGCAGCCTGGGTCGGCAAGAGACCCAGTACTTC. Translated, it gives CASSLGRQETQYF.

This sequence joins TRBV5-4 and TRBJ2-6, with D possibly called TRBD1 or TRBD2 (6 bases each). V was clipped by 5 bases and J by 0 bases, with 12 bases between them. CDR3 size: 16 residues. Germline values: CDR1 SGHNT, CDR2 YYREEE (reference sequence). CDR3 DNA sequence: TGTGCCAGCAGGGGGGGCACACACTCTGGGGCCAACGTCCTGACTTTC. Amino acid sequence: CASRGGTHSGANVLTF.

This clone came up a few times. The rearrangement uses TRBV19 and TRBJ2-3; TRBD1 is a possible D gene (5 bases). The CDR3 spans 17 residues. Germline V gene data show CDR1 as LNHDA and CDR2 as SQIVND (reference sequence). Trimming took 2 bases from V and 2 from J, leaving 17 bases between them. DNA of the CDR3: TGTGCCAGTAGTATATCCCGCCGTACCAGGGACACAGATACGCAGTATTTT. This gives the protein CASSISRRTRDTDTQYF.

This clone was counted only a few times. The chain uses TRBV15 and TRBJ2-7; D perhaps matches TRBD1 (5 bases). Germline-derived CDR1 and CDR2 are LNHNV and YYDKDF (reference sequence). CDR3 length equals 15 residues. Trimming took off 2 bases at V and 5 bases at J, with 16 bases between the two ends. The chain's CDR3 is CATSRLNQGSHEQYF. In nucleotides, the CDR3 is TGTGCCACCAGCAGACTAAATCAGGGTTCCCACGAGCAGTACTTC.

This clone turned up a few times. This rearrangement joins TRBV20-1 to TRBJ2-7; perhaps TRBD1 as D (7 bases). The CDR3 sequence is 11 residues long. Between the trimmed V and J ends, which lost 5 bases and 4 bases, there was a span of 9 bases. The germline V gene has CDR1 DFQATT and CDR2 SNEGSKA (reference sequence). CDR3 DNA sequence: TGCAGTGCTCAGGGGGGATACGAGCAGTACTTC. It codes for CSAQGGYEQYF.

This clone turned up a few times. The V and J genes are TRBV7-2 and TRBJ2-5; 7 nucleotides align to TRBD1. The CDR3 length is 14 residues. The germline CDR1 and CDR2 sequences are SGHTA and FQGNSA. The ends lost 3 bases at V and 3 bases at J; junction bases unmatched: 4. CDR3 in DNA: TGTGCCAGCAGCTTCCCCGGACAGGAAGAGACCCAGTACTTC. This translates into CASSFPGQEETQYF.

The V call is TRBV13, the J call TRBJ1-1; D ambiguous. The CDR3 length is 16 residues. Trimming took off 0 bases at V and 1 base at J, with 12 bases between the two ends. Germline V gives CDR1 PRHDT, CDR2 FYEKMQ (reference sequence). The CDR3, as DNA: TGTGCCAGCAGCTTAGGCCTCGGCATAAAGAACACTGAAGCTTTCTTT. Protein: CASSLGLGIKNTEAFF.

This clone was observed a few times. The V gene is TRBV28, the J gene TRBJ1-3; possibly TRBD1 for D (5 bases). The CDR3 extends over 16 amino acids. Trimming left V 3 bases short and J 3 bases short, with 15 bases between. Germline V lookup: CDR1 MDHEN, CDR2 SYDVKM. The CDR3 spells CASSFPPGTLGNTIYF. The CDR3 bases are TGTGCCAGCAGTTTCCCCCCCGGGACTCTTGGAAACACCATATATTTT.